The 7 T cell receptor beta chains in this list originate from one sample, sequenced in a study of identical twins. TCRdb ran MiXCR on the 5' RACE reads and lists one entry per CDR3 protein. The sample has some 320,000 distinct CDR3 sequences; about 12% are singletons. The sample also formed part of further work on yellow fever vaccine responses in identical twins.

What was sequenced was CD8+ T cells sorted from blood. These receptors were taken from a woman between 18 and 29 years old in good health.

In this sample, this clonotype turned up a few times. J is TRBJ2-7 and V is TRBV7-9; tentative D call: TRBD1 (5 bases). Germline V gene data show CDR1 as SEHNR and CDR2 as FQNEAQ (reference sequence). CDR3 length: 15 residues. The ends were cut back, 5 bases at V and 4 bases at J, with 18 bases in the middle. CDR3 nucleotides: TGTGCCAGCAGCCCCTCTACAGGACCCTTTTACGAGCAGTACGTC. It translates to CASSPSTGPFYEQYV.

The sample holds a few counts of this clonotype. The rearrangement links TRBV5-1 to TRBJ2-1; the match to TRBD2 covers 10 bases. CDR1 is SGHRS and CDR2 is YFSETQ in the germline V gene. The CDR3 is made up of 16 amino acids. With V trimmed by 1 base and J by 2 bases, 3 bases remained unmatched. CDR3 residues: CASSLSTSGAYNEQFF. CDR3 coding DNA: TGCGCCAGCAGCTTGAGTACTAGCGGGGCCTACAATGAGCAGTTCTTC.

This clonotype was seen a few times. The rearrangement uses TRBV29-1 and TRBJ2-7, with D unresolved. From germline, CDR1 is SQVTM and CDR2 ANQGSEA. The CDR3 spans 13 residues. The V and J ends lost 4 bases and 2 bases respectively, with 12 bases between them. CDR3 sequence: CSVAAWEPYEQYF. CDR3 nucleotide sequence: TGCAGCGTTGCCGCCTGGGAACCCTACGAGCAGTACTTC.

In this sample, this clonotype turned up a few times. The rearrangement uses TRBV12-3 or TRBV12-4 and TRBJ1-2, with TRBD1 identical over 8 bases. Unmatched junction bases numbered 8, after V lost 6 bases and J lost 8 bases. The CDR3 totals 13 residues. Here the CDR3 reads CASRPGTGGGYTF. CDR3 nucleotides: TGTGCCAGCAGGCCAGGGACAGGAGGAGGCTACACCTTC.

This clonotype has a count of ten or more. The chain has TRBV5-1 and TRBJ2-1, with D maybe TRBD1 (6 bases). With 1 base removed from V and 2 bases from J, the gap between germline ends came to 13 bases. The length of the CDR3 is 16 residues. Germline values: CDR1 SGHRS, CDR2 YFSETQ. The CDR3 loop reads CASSLKGQPTYNEQFF. As DNA, the CDR3 is TGCGCCAGCAGCTTGAAGGGACAACCGACCTACAATGAGCAGTTCTTC.

This clonotype was detected a few times. The J gene is TRBJ2-7, the V gene TRBV12-3 or TRBV12-4; D perhaps matches TRBD2 (6 bases). Trimming removed 5 bases from V and 3 bases from J, with 17 bases in between. This CDR3 is 15 amino acids long. As DNA, the CDR3 is TGTGCCAGCAGTGGGGATTATAGCGGACTCTACGAGCAGTACTTC. As protein: CASSGDYSGLYEQYF.

This sequence joins TRBV9 and TRBJ2-5; a weak D match, TRBD2 (6 bases). The germline CDR1 and CDR2 sequences are SGDLS and YYNGEE. The CDR3 runs 14 residues. Trimming pared 3 bases from V and 4 bases from J, leaving 13 bases between. The CDR3 DNA sequence: TGTGCCAGCAGCGCTATGGGGGGTGTAGAGACCCAGTACTTC. It translates to CASSAMGGVETQYF. Variable domain in full (rest from reference TRBV9 and TRBJ2-5): DSGVTQTPKHLITATGQRVTLRCSPRSGDLSVYWYQQSLDQGLQFLIQYYNGEERAKGNILERFSAQQFPDLHSELNLSSLELGDSALYFCASSAMGGVETQYFGPGTRLLVL.